One sample yielded the 32 T cell receptor beta chains listed below, sequenced in a study of vaccination and CD4 T cells after COVID-19. No antigens are known for them. Cultured CD4+ T-cell DNA underwent Oncomine TCR Beta short-read sequencing. After culture, CD4+ T cells served as the source for genomic DNA extraction. TCRdb called the PCR reads again in MiXCR, with one record for every CDR3 protein. The sample lists 9,500 to 14,000 distinct CDR3 sequences, about two fifths occurring once. This sample's treatment: roughly 10-day PBMC culture with coronavirus spike peptide pools or control peptides (ViraFEST assay). The unexposed donor's CD4+ T cells were collected before the COVID-19 pandemic (2011-2018). The sample taken for sequencing was CD4+ T cells from blood, cultured in vitro. The receptors derive from a human donor in good health.

This chain links TRBV20-1 with TRBJ2-3; 7 bases are a match to TRBD2. V lost 2 bases, J lost 4 bases, and 9 bases stayed unmatched. This CDR3 is 15 amino acids long. Germline V gene data show CDR1 as DFQATT and CDR2 as SNEGSKA (reference sequence). CDR3 nucleotides: TGCAGTGCTAGACCGACTAGCCCAATTTCAGATACGCAGTATTTT. Amino acid sequence: CSARPTSPISDTQYF.

In this sample, this clonotype turned up a few times. The V call is TRBV20-1, the J call TRBJ1-1; D ambiguous. This CDR3 is 13 amino acids long. Germline values: CDR1 DFQATT, CDR2 SNEGSKA (reference sequence). The V end was cut by 3 bases, the J end by 0 bases, with 8 bases between. CDR3 residues: CSASGDLNTEAFF. The CDR3 DNA follows: TGCAGTGCTAGCGGAGATTTGAACACTGAAGCTTTCTTT.

The chain couples TRBV15 to TRBJ1-1; TRBD1 matches at 7 bases. Germline V gives CDR1 LNHNV, CDR2 YYDKDF (reference sequence). After removal of 3 bases from V and 6 bases from J, the junction contained 7 bases not matched to a gene. CDR3 length: 14 residues. The CDR3 loop reads CATSREGALAEAFF. CDR3 DNA sequence: TGTGCCACCAGCAGGGAGGGGGCACTGGCTGAAGCTTTCTTT.

In its sample, this clonotype was seen a few times. The rearrangement links TRBV20-1 to TRBJ2-5, with D perhaps matching TRBD1 or TRBD2 (5 bases each). Trimming cost V 2 bases and J 5 bases, with 15 bases left between them. Germline assignment: CDR1 DFQATT and CDR2 SNEGSKA (reference sequence). This CDR3 is built from 14 residues. Here the CDR3 DNA reads TGCAGTGCTAGAAACCCATGGGGGTTGGAGACCCAGTACTTC. Its protein is CSARNPWGLETQYF.

The V and J genes are TRBV6-2 or TRBV6-3 and TRBJ1-5, with a weak D call TRBD1 (6 bases). V was trimmed by 8 bases and J by 2 bases, leaving 19 bases between them. The germline V gene encodes CDR1 MNHEY and CDR2 SVGEGT. This CDR3 has 16 amino acids. This CDR3 reads CASQKVTGSRNQPQHF. The CDR3 DNA reads TGTGCCAGCCAGAAAGTAACAGGGTCCCGCAATCAGCCCCAGCATTTT.

The table lists this clonotype with a few counts. The chain is built from TRBV27 and TRBJ1-1; perhaps TRBD1 as D (5 bases). V was trimmed by 5 bases and J by 0 bases, leaving 16 bases between them. The germline V gene has CDR1 MNHEY and CDR2 SMNVEV (reference sequence). The CDR3 loop spans 16 amino acids. The CDR3 DNA reads TGTGCCAGCAGTGTACGACAGATACTCCTGAACACTGAAGCTTTCTTT. Protein sequence: CASSVRQILLNTEAFF.

V and J are TRBV11-2 and TRBJ2-3, with TRBD2 identical over 11 bases. Trimming removed 7 bases from V and 2 bases from J; junction bases left unmatched: 8. The CDR3 length is 16 residues. Germline loops: CDR1 SGHAT, CDR2 FQNNGV. The CDR3: CASNPNSGRATDTQYF. CDR3 DNA: TGTGCCAGCAACCCTAATAGCGGGAGGGCCACAGATACGCAGTATTTT.

Only a few counts were recorded for this clonotype. The V gene is TRBV27, the J gene TRBJ2-7; D call uncertain. Trimming shortened V by 5 bases and J by 2 bases, and 13 bases separated the two germline ends. The CDR3 length is 14 residues. Germline V CDR1 and CDR2: MNHEY, SMNVEV (reference sequence). CDR3 sequence: CASSPTPRPYEQYF. For the CDR3, the DNA is TGTGCCAGCAGTCCAACGCCCAGGCCCTACGAGCAGTACTTC.

About this clonotype: An end of the junction differs from the germline gene, which may be a read error. The chain links TRBV10-3 to TRBJ2-1; 8 positions agree with TRBD2. CDR1 and CDR2 (germline): ENHRY, SYGVKD. The CDR3 is made up of 13 amino acids. CDR3 amino acids: CAINEREYNEQFF. The DNA of the CDR3 is TGTGCCATCAATGAGCGGGAGTACAATGAGCAGTTCTTC.

This clonotype is categorized as medium-sized. This chain uses TRBV20-1 with TRBJ1-2; D not resolved. This CDR3 spans 11 amino acids. Germline values: CDR1 DFQATT, CDR2 SNEGSKA (reference sequence). Trimming took 3 bases from V and 8 from J, leaving 10 bases between them. The CDR3 region has the DNA TGCAGTGCTAGGGACCTCGTCGGCTACACCTTC. Its protein is CSARDLVGYTF.

The CDR3: CASSFAGLGQGHEQYF. CDR3 in DNA: TGTGCCAGCAGTTTTGCAGGCCTGGGACAGGGCCACGAGCAGTACTTC. This rearrangement joins TRBV27 to TRBJ2-7; 9 bases are shared with TRBD1. The CDR3 runs to 16 residues. V lost 3 bases and J lost 5; bases outside the gene matches: 11. The germline gives CDR1 MNHEY, CDR2 SMNVEV (reference sequence).

The CDR3 spells CSARSSSGGGYEQYF. DNA of the CDR3: TGCAGTGCTAGATCCTCTAGCGGGGGCGGCTACGAGCAGTACTTC. This chain links TRBV20-1 with TRBJ2-7, with 10 nucleotides matching TRBD2. The germline V gene has CDR1 DFQATT and CDR2 SNEGSKA (reference sequence). The CDR3 extends over 15 amino acids. J lost 3 bases, V lost 2 bases, and 7 bases had no gene match.

The rearrangement uses TRBV28 and TRBJ1-1; D might be TRBD1 (5 bases). Per the germline V gene, CDR1 is MDHEN and CDR2 is SYDVKM. CDR3 length: 13 residues. V was cut by 1 base and J by 9 bases, with 12 bases left in between. Here the CDR3 DNA reads TGTGCCAGCAGTTTATCGCGGGGGGGAAAAGCTTTCTTT. Translation: CASSLSRGGKAFF.

The chain is built from TRBV7-2 and TRBJ1-5; 10 bases are a match to TRBD1. Germline values: CDR1 SGHTA, CDR2 FQGNSA. This CDR3 is built from 15 residues. V trimming: 5 bases; J trimming: 7 bases; junction bases outside the gene matches: 8. CDR3 coding DNA: TGTGCCAGCAGCCCCCAGACAGGGGGCGCCCAGCCCCAGCATTTT. Translation gives CASSPQTGGAQPQHF.

The CDR3 coding sequence is TGCAGCGCCCCTGGCGGGAGTGGGGCAGATACGCAGTATTTT. It translates to CSAPGGSGADTQYF. The chain couples TRBV29-1 to TRBJ2-3, with 7 bases matching TRBD2. The CDR3 consists of 14 residues. Germline V gene sequence: CDR1 SQVTM, CDR2 ANQGSEA. Trimming cost V 7 bases and J 4 bases; bases outside gene matches: 11.

The chain links TRBV20-1 to TRBJ1-3; D is uncertain. Looked up from germline, CDR1 is DFQATT and CDR2 is SNEGSKA (reference sequence). This CDR3 has 13 residues. Deletions cut 5 bases from V and 0 bases from J, with 8 bases between. The CDR3 sequence: CSALKDSGNTIYF. CDR3 DNA: TGCAGTGCTCTCAAGGACTCTGGAAACACCATATATTTT.

The genes are TRBV7-3 and TRBJ1-6; possibly TRBD1 for D (5 bases). CDR1 is SGHTA and CDR2 is FQGTGA in the germline V gene. The CDR3 is 14 amino acids. V lost 5 bases, J lost 10 bases, and 15 bases lay in between. This chain's CDR3 is CASSLRGGESPLHF. The CDR3 nucleotides read TGTGCCAGCAGCCTTCGGGGGGGAGAATCACCCCTCCACTTT.

In this sample, this clonotype turned up a few times. This rearrangement joins TRBV2 to TRBJ1-2; no clear D gene. Germline-derived CDR1 and CDR2 are SNHLY and FYNNEI. The CDR3 has 12 residues. The CDR3 bases are TGTGGGGTTCGGCCGGGGAACTATGGCTACACCTTC. Encoded protein: CGVRPGNYGYTF. Full variable domain (remainder filled in from reference TRBV2 and TRBJ1-2): EPEVTQTPSHQVTQMGQEVILRCVPISNHLYFYWYRQILGQKVEFLVSFYNNEISEKSEIFDDQFSVERPDGSNFTLKIRSTKLEDSAMYFCGVRPGNYGYTFGSGTRLTVV.

This sequence joins TRBV10-3 and TRBJ2-3, with 14 bases matching TRBD2. Per the germline V gene, CDR1 is ENHRY and CDR2 is SYGVKD. This CDR3 is built from 17 residues. Trimming at V came to 3 bases and at J to 7 bases, leaving 9 bases not matched to a gene. CDR3 in DNA: TGTGCCATCAGTGACCGACGACTAGCGGGAGGGCAAAATACGCAGTATTTT. Residues: CAISDRRLAGGQNTQYF.

This clonotype was detected a few times. The CDR3 reads CASSVGMNTEAFF. CDR3 sequence (DNA): TGTGCCAGCAGTGTAGGGATGAACACTGAAGCTTTCTTT. This chain connects TRBV6-1 to TRBJ1-1; D remains ambiguous. The CDR3 has 13 residues. Germline CDR1 MNHNS, CDR2 SASEGT. V gave up 4 bases and J gave up 0 bases, with 6 bases separating them.

V usage is TRBV6-2 or TRBV6-3 and J usage is TRBJ2-7; 8 bases agree with TRBD2. CDR1 and CDR2 (germline): MNHEY, SVGEGT. The CDR3 is 14 amino acids. Losses at the gene ends were 5 bases for V and 2 bases for J; bases not matched to a gene: 5. CDR3 protein: CASSTSGPPYEQYF. CDR3 nucleotides: TGTGCCAGCAGTACTAGCGGACCACCCTACGAGCAGTACTTC.

This clonotype turned up a few times. The V gene is TRBV7-2, the J gene TRBJ2-5; D gene uncertain. Germline values: CDR1 SGHTA, CDR2 FQGNSA. CDR3 length: 13 amino acids. Trimming took off 6 bases at V and 5 bases at J, with 13 bases between the two ends. CDR3 in amino acids: CASSLSLGETQYF. CDR3 bases: TGTGCCAGCAGTCTGTCGTTGGGGGAGACCCAGTACTTC.

This clonotype has just a few counts. The chain joins TRBV24-1 to TRBJ2-2, with D uncertain. With 3 bases removed from V and 3 bases from J, the gap between germline ends came to 10 bases. This CDR3 comprises 15 residues. Germline V lookup: CDR1 KGHDR, CDR2 SFDVKD. The CDR3 region is CATSDHRSHTGELFF. The CDR3 coding sequence is TGTGCCACCAGTGATCATCGGAGTCACACCGGGGAGCTGTTTTTT.

V gene TRBV6-4 combines with J gene TRBJ2-7; no reliable D call. The CDR3 loop spans 13 amino acids. V lost 7 bases, J lost 7 bases, and 17 bases lay in between. Per germline, CDR1 MRHNA and CDR2 SNTAGT. In DNA form, the CDR3 reads TGTGCCAGCAAAAGCCGTCCGGCGTCTGAGCAGTACTTC. Its protein product is CASKSRPASEQYF.

This clonotype appeared a single time. The rearrangement joins TRBV19 to TRBJ2-3; a weak D match, TRBD2 (6 bases). CDR1 is LNHDA, CDR2 SQIVND, per germline (reference sequence). The CDR3 sequence is 16 residues long. Trimming removed 0 bases from V and 0 bases from J, with 10 bases in between. This chain's CDR3 is CASSIDGGISTDTQYF. The CDR3 DNA sequence: TGTGCCAGTAGTATAGACGGCGGGATAAGCACAGATACGCAGTATTTT.

The V gene is TRBV6-5, the J gene TRBJ2-2; D call uncertain. The CDR3 extends over 15 amino acids. Trimming removed 0 bases from V and 1 base from J, with 6 bases in between. Germline-derived CDR1 and CDR2 are MNHEY and SVGAGI. CDR3 residues: CASSYSALNTGELFF. The CDR3 coding sequence is TGTGCCAGCAGTTACTCAGCTTTGAACACCGGGGAGCTGTTTTTT.

The chain employs TRBV11-3 and TRBJ2-2; TRBD2 agrees at 15 bases. The junction had 6 bases not matched to a gene; V was cut back by 5 bases and J by 8 bases. Per the germline V gene, CDR1 is SGHNT and CDR2 is YENEEA. This CDR3 region has 16 residues. The CDR3 DNA is TGTGCCAGCAGCACCGGACTAGCGGGAGGGCGAGGGGAGCTGTTTTTT. Its protein product is CASSTGLAGGRGELFF. Full variable domain (outside the CDR3, taken from reference TRBV11-3 and TRBJ2-2): EAGVVQSPRYKIIEKKQPVAFWCNPISGHNTLYWYLQNLGQGPELLIRYENEEAVDDSQLPKDRFSAERLKGVDSTLKIQPAELGDSAVYLCASSTGLAGGRGELFFGEGSRLTVL.

This clonotype is classed as medium-sized. The chain has TRBV27 and TRBJ1-5; D might be TRBD1 (6 bases). The CDR3 loop spans 16 amino acids. The V end was cut by 10 bases, the J end by 0 bases, with 19 bases between. The germline gives CDR1 MNHEY, CDR2 SMNVEV (reference sequence). Here the CDR3 reads CATSTGAPYSNQPQHF. The CDR3 bases are TGTGCCACTTCGACAGGAGCCCCCTATAGCAATCAGCCCCAGCATTTT.

This clonotype appeared a few times. V gene TRBV24-1 combines with J gene TRBJ2-7, with TRBD1 identical over 8 bases. From germline, CDR1 is KGHDR and CDR2 SFDVKD. V was clipped by 2 bases and J by 2 bases; unmatched bases: 10. CDR3 length: 17 amino acids. The CDR3 coding sequence is TGTGCCACCAGTGATTCCCCCAGGGGGCGCGGGACCTACGAGCAGTACTTC. Its protein product is CATSDSPRGRGTYEQYF.

In the case of this clonotype: Germline and junction disagree at one end, which may indicate a read error. The gene calls are TRBV20-1 and TRBJ2-7, with 7 bases matching TRBD1. The CDR3 sequence is 12 residues long. Germline loops: CDR1 DFQATT, CDR2 SNEGSKA (reference sequence). CDR3 nucleotides: TGCAGTGCTCGAGAGGGGGCCAACGAGCAGTACTTC. Translated: CSAREGANEQYF.

This clonotype was observed a few times. The V and J genes are TRBV5-4 and TRBJ2-7, with TRBD2 identical over 11 bases. The J segment lost 2 bases and the V segment lost 3 bases, leaving 7 bases of the junction unmatched. The CDR3 extends over 16 amino acids. The V gene's germline CDR1 is SGHNT and CDR2 YYREEE (reference sequence). The chain's CDR3 is CASSSLLAGETYEQYF. The DNA for the CDR3 is TGTGCCAGCAGCTCTCTACTAGCGGGAGAAACCTACGAGCAGTACTTC.

This clonotype was detected only a few times. The V and J genes are TRBV7-9 and TRBJ2-1; 7 bases are a match to TRBD2. Germline-derived CDR1 and CDR2 are SEHNR and FQNEAQ (reference sequence). V dropped 5 bases and J dropped 0; count of bases not matched to a gene: 10. CDR3 length: 17 residues. Written as DNA, the CDR3 is TGTGCCAGCAGCCCACCTGCAAGCGGGGCCTCCTACAATGAGCAGTTCTTC. Amino acids: CASSPPASGASYNEQFF.